In its sample, the clone carrying this T cell receptor (beta chain) was seen many times. One entry per CDR3 protein results from TCRdb running MiXCR on the 5' RACE reads. The table has approximately 27,000 distinct CDR3 sequences, 20% to 25% seen once; the top ten hold roughly 29%. The germline V gene has CDR1 DFQATT and CDR2 SNEGSKA (reference sequence). V lost 2 bases and J lost 0, with 12 bases in between. The CDR3 loop spans 15 amino acids. The source of the sample is a study of neurological immune-mediated disorders. Sorted libraries were made with approximately 920,000 CD4+ or CD8+ T cells. This clonotype was obtained from a man aged 45-60 years with HTLV-1-associated myelopathy (HAM/TSP). Sequenced material: CD4+ T cells from blood. The chain uses TRBV20-1 and TRBJ2-3; D is ambiguous. CDR3 bases: TGCAGTGCTAGACGGTCCGTAGCTAGCACAGATACGCAGTATTTT. Protein: CSARRSVASTDTQYF.